These 3 T cell receptor beta chains share one sample of origin, sequenced in a study of CD8+ T cells in alopecia areata. Isolated RNA was reverse transcribed into cDNA used as the sequencing template. The method was immunoSEQ multiplex PCR; TCRdb's version includes in-frame clones alone and lacks a portion of them. This sample has about 200,000 clones, with more than 55% found just once. Sequencing used CD8+ T cells sorted from blood. All receptors derive from a human donor in good health.

This clone was observed once. V is TRBV27 and J is TRBJ2-3; TRBD2 matches 12 bases. V was pared by 4 bases and J by 6 bases, with 5 bases of the junction left unmatched. The CDR3 is 15 residues long. Germline values: CDR1 MNHEY, CDR2 SMNVEV (reference sequence). CDR3 bases: TGTGCCAGCAGTTCCCTAGCGGGAGGGAAGGATACGCAGTATTTT. It specifies CASSSLAGGKDTQYF.

The V and J genes are TRBV29-1 and TRBJ1-2; D ambiguous. Germline V gives CDR1 SQVTM, CDR2 ANQGSEA. The germline V and J ends were trimmed by 0 bases and 2 bases, with 7 bases remaining between them. CDR3 length: 13 residues. Here the CDR3 DNA reads TGCAGCGTTGAAGAGGGTGGGAACTATGGCTACACCTTC. Its protein product is CSVEEGGNYGYTF.

The rearrangement joins TRBV15 to TRBJ1-2; 12 positions agree with TRBD1. Trimming removed 5 bases from V and 4 bases from J; junction bases left unmatched: 8. The germline V gene has CDR1 LNHNV and CDR2 YYDKDF (reference sequence). The length of the CDR3 is 16 residues. CDR3 DNA sequence: TGTGCCACCAGCTCACCCCGGGACAGGGGGCCCTATGGCTACACCTTC. Protein product: CATSSPRDRGPYGYTF.